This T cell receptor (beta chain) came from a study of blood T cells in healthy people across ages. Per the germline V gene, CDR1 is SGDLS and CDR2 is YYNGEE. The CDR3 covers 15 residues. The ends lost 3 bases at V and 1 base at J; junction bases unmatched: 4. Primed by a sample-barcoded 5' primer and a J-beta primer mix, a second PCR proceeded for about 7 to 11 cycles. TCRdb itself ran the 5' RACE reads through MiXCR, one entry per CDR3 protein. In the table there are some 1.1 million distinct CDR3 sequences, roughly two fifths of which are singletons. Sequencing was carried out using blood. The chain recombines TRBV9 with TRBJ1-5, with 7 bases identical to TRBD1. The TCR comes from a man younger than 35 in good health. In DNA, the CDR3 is TGTGCCAGCAGCGCCACAGGGGTGAGCAATCAGCCCCAGCATTTT. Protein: CASSATGVSNQPQHF.